Listed below are T cell receptor beta chains from one sample, sequenced in a study of cytomegalovirus exposure and HLA in healthy donors. The assay was immunoSEQ multiplex PCR, and TCRdb's table has in-frame clones only and misses some. The repertoire has 140,000 or so clones, roughly nine tenths of them found once; the top ten carry roughly 9.2%. Source material: PBMCs. These receptors all come from a woman aged 18-29 years in good health and CMV-seropositive. CDR3s include the opening cysteine and the closing phenylalanine or tryptophan. Each record gives: J gene, V gene, clone size, D gene, CDR3 DNA, CDR3 protein. The D gene is left open where the match is weak. Clone size appears in some rows only: once, few, many, or a class for an expanded clone.

j_gene: TRBJ2-7; v_gene: TRBV5-1; abundance: .; d_gene: .; CDR3nt: TGCGCCAGCAGCTTGCCCTCTCACAGGGCCGACGAGCAGTACTTC; CDR3aa: CASSLPSHRADEQYF
j_gene: TRBJ1-1; v_gene: TRBV4-1; abundance: .; d_gene: TRBD1; CDR3nt: TGCGCCAGCAGCCACAGCTCTTGGGGACAGGGTACTGAAGCTTTCTTT; CDR3aa: CASSHSSWGQGTEAFF
j_gene: TRBJ2-2; v_gene: TRBV7-9; abundance: .; d_gene: .; CDR3nt: TGTGCCAGCAGCTTTAGCAGGGGCAGGGACGGGGAGCTGTTTTTT; CDR3aa: CASSFSRGRDGELFF
j_gene: TRBJ1-4; v_gene: TRBV9; abundance: .; d_gene: .; CDR3nt: TGTGCCAGCAGCGTAGGACAGCTAGGAACTAATGAAAAACTGTTTTTT; CDR3aa: CASSVGQLGTNEKLFF
j_gene: TRBJ1-2; v_gene: TRBV4-3; abundance: .; d_gene: .; CDR3nt: TGCGCCAGCAGCCAAGATTCAGGTTTCACCTATGGCTACACCTTC; CDR3aa: CASSQDSGFTYGYTF
j_gene: TRBJ1-1; v_gene: TRBV11-3; abundance: .; d_gene: .; CDR3nt: TGTGCCAGCAGCCCGGGGGGGGCGGCCACTGAAGCTTTCTTT; CDR3aa: CASSPGGAATEAFF
j_gene: TRBJ2-5; v_gene: TRBV6-1; abundance: .; d_gene: TRBD2; CDR3nt: TGTGCCAGCAGTGCGTGGACTAGCGGGGTGCAAGAGACCCAGTACTTC; CDR3aa: CASSAWTSGVQETQYF
j_gene: TRBJ2-5; v_gene: TRBV15; abundance: once; d_gene: TRBD1; CDR3nt: TGTGCCACCAGCAGAGACCCGGGACAGCAAGAGACCCAGTACTTC; CDR3aa: CATSRDPGQQETQYF
j_gene: TRBJ1-2; v_gene: TRBV12-5; abundance: .; d_gene: .; CDR3nt: TGTGCTAGTGGTCTTTCGACAGGCTATGGCTACACCTTC; CDR3aa: CASGLSTGYGYTF
j_gene: TRBJ2-7; v_gene: TRBV12-5; abundance: .; d_gene: .; CDR3nt: TGTGCTAGTGGAAAAAGACAGGCAAAGTTAGGCTACGAGCAGTACTTC; CDR3aa: CASGKRQAKLGYEQYF
j_gene: TRBJ1-2; v_gene: TRBV27; abundance: .; d_gene: TRBD1; CDR3nt: TGTGCCAGCAGTTTATTCCGCCCGACAGGGGGCAAGGGCTATGGCTACACCTTC; CDR3aa: CASSLFRPTGGKGYGYTF
j_gene: TRBJ2-7; v_gene: TRBV28; abundance: .; d_gene: TRBD2; CDR3nt: TGTGCCAGCAGTTTCAGACGGTCAGCGGGGGGGCCGGGCGTAAAGCAGTACTTC; CDR3aa: CASSFRRSAGGPGVKQYF
j_gene: TRBJ2-3; v_gene: TRBV2; abundance: .; d_gene: TRBD2; CDR3nt: TGTGCCAGCAGTGTTCGAGCGGGGAGTAGCACAGATACGCAGTATTTT; CDR3aa: CASSVRAGSSTDTQYF
j_gene: TRBJ1-1; v_gene: TRBV7-6; abundance: .; d_gene: TRBD1; CDR3nt: TGTGCCAGCAGCTTCGGACAGGGGATGAACACTGAAGCTTTCTTT; CDR3aa: CASSFGQGMNTEAFF
j_gene: TRBJ2-7; v_gene: TRBV30; abundance: .; d_gene: .; CDR3nt: TGTGCCTGGAGGGTACGGGGTAGTTTAGCCTACGAGCAGTACTTC; CDR3aa: CAWRVRGSLAYEQYF
j_gene: TRBJ1-1; v_gene: TRBV4-3; abundance: .; d_gene: .; CDR3nt: TGCGCCAGCAGCCAATCCCGGGGGAGGAGCACTGAAGCTTTCTTT; CDR3aa: CASSQSRGRSTEAFF
j_gene: TRBJ1-3; v_gene: TRBV9; abundance: .; d_gene: .; CDR3nt: TGTGCCAGCAGCGCTGATGGGAGCTCTGGAAACACCATATATTTT; CDR3aa: CASSADGSSGNTIYF
j_gene: TRBJ1-4; v_gene: TRBV29-1; abundance: .; d_gene: .; CDR3nt: TGCAGCGTGGGTGACAGGACCCATGAAAAACTGTTTTTT; CDR3aa: CSVGDRTHEKLFF
j_gene: TRBJ2-1; v_gene: TRBV6-1; abundance: .; d_gene: TRBD1; CDR3nt: TGTGCCAGCAGCCGGGACAGGGGCGTCAATGAGCAGTTCTTC; CDR3aa: CASSRDRGVNEQFF
j_gene: TRBJ1-6; v_gene: TRBV2; abundance: .; d_gene: TRBD1; CDR3nt: TGTGCCAGCAGCCGGGACAGGAATTCACCCCTCCACTTT; CDR3aa: CASSRDRNSPLHF
j_gene: TRBJ1-2; v_gene: TRBV28; abundance: .; d_gene: .; CDR3nt: TGTGCCAGCAGTAGTCAGGGCGCGAACGATGGCTACACCTTC; CDR3aa: CASSSQGANDGYTF
j_gene: TRBJ2-3; v_gene: TRBV28; abundance: .; d_gene: .; CDR3nt: TGTGCCAGCACCCTGGGGGGGCTTGATACGCAGTATTTT; CDR3aa: CASTLGGLDTQYF
j_gene: TRBJ2-7; v_gene: TRBV30; abundance: few; d_gene: .; CDR3nt: TGTGCCTGGATGGAGAGCAGGGAGGAAATTGTGCAGTACTTC; CDR3aa: CAWMESREEIVQYF
j_gene: TRBJ2-5; v_gene: TRBV5-1; abundance: .; d_gene: TRBD2; CDR3nt: TGCGCCAGCAGCCGCCTGCGGGGGGCCCAAGAGACCCAGTACTTC; CDR3aa: CASSRLRGAQETQYF
j_gene: TRBJ1-4; v_gene: TRBV28; abundance: .; d_gene: .; CDR3nt: TGTGCCAGCAGTTCCCGGACAGCGGCCAGGATAACGGAAAAACTGTTTTTT; CDR3aa: CASSSRTAARITEKLFF
j_gene: TRBJ2-7; v_gene: TRBV5-1; abundance: .; d_gene: .; CDR3nt: TGCGCCAGCAGCTTGACAGGAAACTACGAGCAGTACTTC; CDR3aa: CASSLTGNYEQYF
j_gene: TRBJ2-7; v_gene: TRBV4-1; abundance: .; d_gene: .; CDR3nt: TGCGCCAGCAGCCAGGCCCCACCGAAACGGGGCTACGAGCAGTACTTC; CDR3aa: CASSQAPPKRGYEQYF
j_gene: TRBJ2-7; v_gene: TRBV6-5; abundance: .; d_gene: .; CDR3nt: TGTGCCAGCAGTTACGGGCAGACCTACGAGCAGTACTTC; CDR3aa: CASSYGQTYEQYF
j_gene: TRBJ1-3; v_gene: TRBV2; abundance: .; d_gene: .; CDR3nt: TGTGCCAGCAGTGAAGAACCGGTCTCTGGAAACACCATATATTTT; CDR3aa: CASSEEPVSGNTIYF
j_gene: TRBJ2-2; v_gene: TRBV6-1; abundance: .; d_gene: .; CDR3nt: TGTGCCAGCAGTGAAAATTTTTGGGAAGGGAGCACCGGGGAGCTGTTTTTT; CDR3aa: CASSENFWEGSTGELFF
j_gene: TRBJ1-3; v_gene: TRBV28; abundance: .; d_gene: .; CDR3nt: TGTGCCAGCAGTGGAGGGGCCAGAAACACCATATATTTT; CDR3aa: CASSGGARNTIYF
j_gene: TRBJ1-3; v_gene: TRBV11-2; abundance: .; d_gene: TRBD1; CDR3nt: TGTGCCAGCAGCTTCCGGACAGGGGGGAAATCTGGAAACACCATATATTTT; CDR3aa: CASSFRTGGKSGNTIYF
j_gene: TRBJ2-3; v_gene: TRBV5-8; abundance: .; d_gene: .; CDR3nt: TGTGCCAGCAGCCCCGATGGGCAGACTACGCAGTATTTT; CDR3aa: CASSPDGQTTQYF
j_gene: TRBJ2-7; v_gene: TRBV7-2; abundance: .; d_gene: .; CDR3nt: TGTGCCAGCAGCTTAGATAGGCTAGCGCGGACCTACGAGCAGTACTTC; CDR3aa: CASSLDRLARTYEQYF
j_gene: TRBJ1-4; v_gene: TRBV7-2; abundance: .; d_gene: .; CDR3nt: TGTGCCAGCAGCTTCGGACAGAAGCCTAATGAAAAACTGTTTTTT; CDR3aa: CASSFGQKPNEKLFF
j_gene: TRBJ2-3; v_gene: TRBV5-4; abundance: .; d_gene: TRBD2; CDR3nt: TGTGCCAGCAGCTGGCGGGCGGGGGGCCGCCCAGATACGCAGTATTTT; CDR3aa: CASSWRAGGRPDTQYF
j_gene: TRBJ2-5; v_gene: TRBV27; abundance: .; d_gene: TRBD1; CDR3nt: TGTGCCAGCGGCAGACAGGGGGCCTGGGAGACCCAGTACTTC; CDR3aa: CASGRQGAWETQYF
j_gene: TRBJ1-1; v_gene: TRBV12-5; abundance: .; d_gene: .; CDR3nt: TGTGCTAGTGGTTTGGTAACCGGACAGCCGAACACTGAAGCTTTCTTT; CDR3aa: CASGLVTGQPNTEAFF
j_gene: TRBJ2-7; v_gene: TRBV4-3; abundance: .; d_gene: TRBD1; CDR3nt: TGCGCCAGCAGCCAAGAATTTGGACAGGGGGCGTACGAGCAGTACTTC; CDR3aa: CASSQEFGQGAYEQYF
j_gene: TRBJ2-7; v_gene: TRBV9; abundance: .; d_gene: TRBD1; CDR3nt: TGTGCCAGCAGCCCTACAGGGGACCCCATTTACGAGCAGTACTTC; CDR3aa: CASSPTGDPIYEQYF
j_gene: TRBJ1-1; v_gene: TRBV7-9; abundance: .; d_gene: TRBD1; CDR3nt: TGTGCCAGCAGCTTGGGGACAGCAGAAGCTTTCTTT; CDR3aa: CASSLGTAEAFF
j_gene: TRBJ1-1; v_gene: TRBV5-8; abundance: .; d_gene: TRBD1; CDR3nt: TGTGCCAGCAGCGATGCCCCGGACAGGGGGAACACTGAAGCTTTCTTT; CDR3aa: CASSDAPDRGNTEAFF
j_gene: TRBJ1-2; v_gene: TRBV7-2; abundance: .; d_gene: TRBD1; CDR3nt: TGTGCCAGCACCCTTACCCTGACAGGGGAGGTCGGGTGGCAAGGCCACACCTTC; CDR3aa: CASTLTLTGEVGWQGHTF
j_gene: TRBJ1-1; v_gene: TRBV7-6; abundance: .; d_gene: .; CDR3nt: TGTGCCAGCAGGTCACACCCCACAGGCGGCACTGAAGCTTTCTTT; CDR3aa: CASRSHPTGGTEAFF
j_gene: TRBJ1-2; v_gene: TRBV2; abundance: once; d_gene: TRBD1; CDR3nt: TGTGCCAGCAGTGAAGCCGGGACAGGGGCCTATGGCTACACCTTC; CDR3aa: CASSEAGTGAYGYTF
j_gene: TRBJ2-7; v_gene: TRBV7-6; abundance: .; d_gene: .; CDR3nt: TGTGCCAGCAGCTTGGGGAGTTTCTACGAGCAGTACTTC; CDR3aa: CASSLGSFYEQYF
j_gene: TRBJ2-2; v_gene: TRBV27; abundance: .; d_gene: .; CDR3nt: TGTGCCAGCAGTCGGAACACCGGGGAGCTGTTTTTT; CDR3aa: CASSRNTGELFF
j_gene: TRBJ1-6; v_gene: TRBV5-1; abundance: .; d_gene: TRBD1; CDR3nt: TGCGCCAGCAGCTTGAAAAGCTCGGGACAGTATAATTCACCCCTCCACTTT; CDR3aa: CASSLKSSGQYNSPLHF
j_gene: TRBJ1-4; v_gene: TRBV7-9; abundance: .; d_gene: .; CDR3nt: TGTGCCAGCACCCTAAGCGGGGTTAATGAAAAACTGTTTTTT; CDR3aa: CASTLSGVNEKLFF
j_gene: TRBJ2-7; v_gene: TRBV6-5; abundance: .; d_gene: .; CDR3nt: TGTGCCAGCAGTTATAGAGTCCGGGGATACGAGCAGTACTTC; CDR3aa: CASSYRVRGYEQYF
j_gene: TRBJ1-1; v_gene: TRBV11-1; abundance: .; d_gene: TRBD1; CDR3nt: TGTGCCAGCAGCTCCAGGGACAGACTGAACACTGAAGCTTTCTTT; CDR3aa: CASSSRDRLNTEAFF
j_gene: TRBJ1-3; v_gene: TRBV11-2; abundance: .; d_gene: .; CDR3nt: TGTGCCAGCAGCTTAGACAGGGGAACTGGAAACACCATATATTTT; CDR3aa: CASSLDRGTGNTIYF
j_gene: TRBJ1-5; v_gene: TRBV7-9; abundance: .; d_gene: .; CDR3nt: TGTGCCAGCAGCTTACCCTTAGAGCATAGCAATCAGCCCCAGCATTTT; CDR3aa: CASSLPLEHSNQPQHF
j_gene: TRBJ1-2; v_gene: TRBV19; abundance: .; d_gene: .; CDR3nt: TGTGCCAGTAGTATCGAGACAGTTAGATTGTTCTATGGCTACACCTTC; CDR3aa: CASSIETVRLFYGYTF
j_gene: TRBJ2-7; v_gene: TRBV6-5; abundance: .; d_gene: .; CDR3nt: TGTGCCAGCAGTTACTCACGGGAGCAGTACTTC; CDR3aa: CASSYSREQYF
j_gene: TRBJ2-3; v_gene: TRBV5-6; abundance: .; d_gene: .; CDR3nt: TGTGCCAGCAGCTTGGCACAGGAGTCCACAGATACGCAGTATTTT; CDR3aa: CASSLAQESTDTQYF
j_gene: TRBJ1-2; v_gene: TRBV6-1; abundance: .; d_gene: TRBD1; CDR3nt: TGTGCCAGCAGTGAAATTCGAACCCTGGGGGACAGGGGCTATGGCTACACCTTC; CDR3aa: CASSEIRTLGDRGYGYTF
j_gene: TRBJ2-7; v_gene: TRBV11-2; abundance: once; d_gene: TRBD2; CDR3nt: TGTGCCAGCAGCTCCCCCCGGAGGACTAGAGCCTCCCTGTACTTC; CDR3aa: CASSSPRRTRASLYF
j_gene: TRBJ2-7; v_gene: TRBV18; abundance: .; d_gene: TRBD1; CDR3nt: TGTGCCAGCTCACCGGGACAGGGGCGACAGTACGAGCAGTACTTC; CDR3aa: CASSPGQGRQYEQYF
j_gene: TRBJ2-7; v_gene: TRBV27; abundance: .; d_gene: TRBD1; CDR3nt: TGTGCCAGCAGCCGGGACAGGCCGTTACTTTACGAGCAGTACTTC; CDR3aa: CASSRDRPLLYEQYF